The rows below give T cell receptor beta chains drawn from one sample of a study of T cell responses to AZD1222 COVID-19 vaccine. The repertoire was sequenced with immunoSEQ multiplex PCR; TCRdb's copy has only in-frame clones and lacks some. The sample yields about 94,000 clones, about 88% seen once. Sequencing was performed on peripheral blood, taken on day 0 of AZD1222 vaccination. The receptors were gathered from an adult in good health. CDR3s include the opening cysteine and the closing phenylalanine or tryptophan. A D gene is named only where the DNA matches it firmly. Clone size, where shown, is once, few, many, or a class for clones that have expanded.

>TRBV4-1|NA|TRBJ2-7|15|TRBD2
TGCGCCAGCAGCCTCGGGACTAGCGGGGTCTACGAGCAGTACTTC
CASSLGTSGVYEQYF
>TRBV3-1/TRBV3-2|NA|TRBJ2-7|15|NA
TGTGCCAGCAGCCAAGGTTCCTTAAGCTCCTACGAGCAGTACTTC
CASSQGSLSSYEQYF
>TRBV6-2/TRBV6-3|NA|TRBJ2-1|12|NA
TGTGCCAGCAGTCGCGAATACAATGAGCAGTTCTTC
CASSREYNEQFF
>TRBV27|NA|TRBJ1-3|14|NA
TGTGCCAGCAGTCCCTCCTACTCTGGAAACACCATATATTTT
CASSPSYSGNTIYF
>TRBV2|NA|TRBJ1-3|13|TRBD1
TGTGCCAGCTACAGGGGGTCGGGAAACACCATATATTTT
CASYRGSGNTIYF
>TRBV4-3|NA|TRBJ1-5|14|NA
TGCGCCAGCAGCCAAGGGGGGCCAAATCAGCCCCAGCATTTT
CASSQGGPNQPQHF
>TRBV5-6|NA|TRBJ1-1|14|TRBD1
TGTGCCAGCAGCCCGGACAGGACGAACACTGAAGCTTTCTTT
CASSPDRTNTEAFF
>TRBV19|NA|TRBJ1-2|12|NA
TGTGCCAGTAGTATGCCTAACTATGGCTACACCTTC
CASSMPNYGYTF
>TRBV9|NA|TRBJ2-3|18|TRBD2
TGTGCCAGCAGCGTAGACTGCGGGGGGCCGTTCAGCACAGATACGCAGTATTTT
CASSVDCGGPFSTDTQYF
>TRBV30|NA|TRBJ1-1|16|TRBD1
TGTGCCTGGAGTGTAGGGGGCCACTCGGTGAACACTGAAGCTTTCTTT
CAWSVGGHSVNTEAFF
>TRBV4-1|NA|TRBJ1-5|16|NA
TGCGCCAGCAGCCAAACCCGGGACGGAGCTTTTCAGCCCCAGCATTTT
CASSQTRDGAFQPQHF
>TRBV6-2/TRBV6-3|NA|TRBJ1-5|19|NA
TGTGCCAGCAGTTACCTGCCCAACGTCGCACGAGATAGCAATCAGCCCCAGCATTTT
CASSYLPNVARDSNQPQHF
>TRBV3-1/TRBV3-2|NA|TRBJ1-1|14|NA
TGTGCCAGCAGCCATGACAGAGTGAACACTGAAGCTTTCTTT
CASSHDRVNTEAFF
>TRBV7-2|NA|TRBJ1-3|14|NA
TGTGCCAGCAGCTTAAGCGACTCTGGAAACACCATATATTTT
CASSLSDSGNTIYF
>TRBV25-1|NA|TRBJ2-3|15|NA
TGTGCCAGCAGTGGGTGGACAGTTAGCACAGATACGCAGTATTTT
CASSGWTVSTDTQYF
>TRBV5-8|NA|TRBJ1-2|15|NA
TGTGCCAGCAGCTCAATTGGGCCAGTCAACTATGGCTACACCTTC
CASSSIGPVNYGYTF
>TRBV7-3|NA|TRBJ2-7|14|NA
TGTGCCAGCAGTTTAGACGGGCCCTCCCACGAGCAGTACTTC
CASSLDGPSHEQYF
>TRBV29-1|NA|TRBJ1-3|13|NA
TGCAGCGTGGACGGGAGCTCTGGAAACACCATATATTTT
CSVDGSSGNTIYF
>TRBV6-1|NA|TRBJ1-4|16|TRBD1
TGTGCCAGCAGTGAGAAGCACGGGACAGGGTATGGAAAACTGTTTTTT
CASSEKHGTGYGKLFF
>TRBV5-1|NA|TRBJ1-1|15|NA
TGCGCCAGCAGCTACCTCGGGGGGGCCGGGACTGAAGCTTTCTTT
CASSYLGGAGTEAFF
>TRBV6-5|NA|TRBJ1-2|15|TRBD1
TGTGCCAGCAGTTATTCCAGACAGGGCAACTATGGCTACACCTTC
CASSYSRQGNYGYTF
>TRBV5-8|NA|TRBJ1-2|11|NA
TGTGCCAGCAGCTTGGTGGAGGGCTACACCTTC
CASSLVEGYTF
>TRBV7-9|NA|TRBJ1-2|14|TRBD1
TGTGCCAGCAGCTTAGAGGGGGCACACTATGGCTACACCTTC
CASSLEGAHYGYTF
>TRBV7-3|NA|TRBJ2-2|13|NA
TGTGCCAGCAGCCCGTCTCTGACCGGGGAGCTGTTTTTT
CASSPSLTGELFF
>TRBV28|few|TRBJ2-3|16|TRBD1
TGTGCCAGCAGTCCAAGGCCGGGACAGGGTCCCGATACGCAGTATTTT
CASSPRPGQGPDTQYF
>TRBV7-3|NA|TRBJ1-6|15|NA
TGTGCCAGCAGCTTACTCGGCTCCTATAATTCACACCTCCACTTT
CASSLLGSYNSHLHF
>TRBV6-5|NA|TRBJ2-5|13|TRBD2
TGTGCCAGCAGGCGGGGGGGCCAAGAGACCCAGTACTTC
CASRRGGQETQYF
>TRBV5-1|NA|TRBJ2-7|16|TRBD2
TGCGCCAGCAGCCCTCCAACTAGCGGGCACTCCTACGAGCAGTACTTC
CASSPPTSGHSYEQYF
>TRBV6-5|NA|TRBJ1-5|15|NA
TGTGCCAGCAGTTACTCGTCGGGCTTCAATCAGCCCCAGCATTTT
CASSYSSGFNQPQHF
>TRBV5-1|NA|TRBJ1-1|14|TRBD1
TGCGCCAGCAGCTTGAGACAGGGGGCCACTGAAGCTTTCTTT
CASSLRQGATEAFF
>TRBV6-6|NA|TRBJ2-7|13|NA
TGTGCCAGCAGTGCCCTAGGCCGGTACGAGCAGTACTTC
CASSALGRYEQYF
>TRBV5-1|NA|TRBJ2-7|14|NA
TGCGCCAGCAGCTTAGCGTGGAGCTCCTACGAGCAGTACTTC
CASSLAWSSYEQYF
>TRBV29-1|NA|TRBJ2-2|13|NA
TGCAGCGTTGAACGGGGGCCGGACGGGGAGCTGTTTTTT
CSVERGPDGELFF
>TRBV14|NA|TRBJ1-2|13|NA
TGTGCCAGCAGTGACGTCCCTGGGTATGGCTACACCTTC
CASSDVPGYGYTF
>TRBV7-3|NA|TRBJ1-2|15|NA
TGTGCCAGCAGCTTAGGGCCCCGGGCCTCGGGGGGCTACACCTTC
CASSLGPRASGGYTF
>TRBV4-1|few|TRBJ2-2|13|NA
TGCGCCAGCAGCCAAGATCTCGCCGGGGAGCTGTTTTTT
CASSQDLAGELFF